This TCR beta chain originates from a study of shared clonotypes between healthy human individuals (dated by TCRdb to 2018 to 2020). About the study as a whole: The cohort included three men and two women between 18 and 49 years of age. The study deeply sequenced blood TCR repertoires of about five healthy adults to estimate repertoire size and the extent of clonotype sharing between individuals. Different laboratories and diverse techniques were used to prepare libraries and sequence TCR repertoires, to increase sequencing depth and limit assay-specific biases. Between about 0.85 and 8.9 billion PBMCs per donor were obtained by leukapheresis.

Using the deep immunoSEQ assay, TCR CDR3 regions were amplified from genomic DNA by multiplex PCR. Extracted genomic DNA from each cell subset was spread evenly across all wells of several immunoSEQ 96-well plates, with each plate serving as a replicate. For unsorted PBMC, approximately 290 ng genomic DNA, equal to 25,000 to 35,000 T cell genomes, was loaded into each replicate PCR. Ten immunoSEQ deep assay plates were used to sequence the unsorted PBMC genomic DNA. The purified libraries were quantified using a Qubit 3.0 fluorometer, sized with a Bioanalyzer 2100, and then quantified again using the KAPA Library Quantification kit. Every immunoSEQ 96-well plate was sequenced on a separate single-read 150-cycle Illumina NextSeq 550 flow cell. As for the authors' bioinformatics: Because the immunoSEQ output held only junctional sequences and lacked quality scores, the filtering could not match the filtering applied to full-length reads. To assign V/J genes and CDR3, sequences were annotated using PyIR, a Python wrapper for IgBLAST v1.9, with IMGT germline references. Reads were removed for weak V/J assignments (E-value above 1e-6), missing CDR3, stop codons, out-of-frame junctions, or ambiguous translated residues. V3J clonotypes were defined by identical inferred V gene, J gene, and CDR3 amino acid sequence. Percentage overlap between repertoires was computed as shared unique clonotypes divided by the size of the smaller repertoire. Three approaches were used to assess repertoire richness: RTK rarefaction, the Chao1 estimator, and Recon v2.1 estimates of unobserved clonotypes. TCRdb provides this immuneACCESS table in a form limited to in-frame rearrangements. Some clones are lacking; in checked studies, under half of them reflect an unresolved V gene, and why the rest are absent is not known. That table is the source of V, J and clone size, and D and trimming were worked out from the DNA. Present in this sample are roughly 490,000 clones, around 80% of which were seen just once. Less than 15% of the sample rests with the top ten.

This clone was recorded at least ten times. Its antigen remains undetermined. No base quality information exists; no much larger clone differs at one position. Overall study results and their limits: Based on pairwise subsampling, the degree of clonotype sharing among donors was expected to be affected by sequencing depth. Sampling was restricted to blood, and TCR repertoires in tissue are likely to differ from TCR repertoires in blood. The small number of donors limited the genetic and exposure-history diversity represented.

Donors were healthy HIV-negative adults with no recently reported acute infections or vaccinations. All donors were Caucasian adults living in Nashville, Tennessee, USA. For unsorted samples, about 90 million PBMCs were counted and genomic DNA was extracted with the QIAamp DNA Blood Mini kit. After blood collection by leukapheresis, PBMCs were isolated using Ficoll-Histopaque density gradient centrifugation and then cryopreserved in the vapor phase of liquid nitrogen. Per the germline V gene (reference sequence), MNHEY is the CDR1 and SMNVEV is the CDR2. Measured from the cysteine to the phenylalanine, the CDR3 is 15 residues long. Just the 45-base CDR3 DNA is kept, in frame starting at base 1. Trimming accounts for 6 bases at V and 5 bases at J, while the number of junction bases matched to no gene is 5.

The chain couples TRBV27 to TRBJ2-1, with 12 bases in between that match TRBD2. This receptor was taken from a woman aged 40-49 years in good health. Some clones in this sample may be carry-over from other donors' samples. The sequenced sample was PBMCs. The bases are TGTGCCAGCAGCCGACTAGCGGGAGTTAACAATGAGCAGTTCTTC. This yields the protein CASSRLAGVNNEQFF.